This TCR beta chain was identified in a study of blood T cell repertoires in COVID-19. The wider study: COVID-19 samples, acute and convalescent, were from the United States, Italy and Spain. The analysed material was cDNA or gDNA that came from T cells, B-cell-depleted T cells, or PBMCs.

The CDR3 contains 19 residues. Germline V gives CDR1 LGHNA, CDR2 YSLEER. With 0 bases clipped from V and 0 bases from J, the junction kept 7 bases outside the gene matches. How the authors handled the data: Reference gene primer amplification in the assay estimated nucleated cell counts. The table came from immunoSEQ multiplex PCR; TCRdb's copy has only in-frame clones and leaves some out. That table is the source of V, J and clone size, and D and trimming were worked out from the DNA. The repertoire holds roughly 250,000 clones, with around 85% as singletons. It was during active infection that Seattle patients were enrolled and then longitudinally followed.

The chain has TRBV4-3 and TRBJ2-1; TRBD2 matches at 11 bases. Sequenced input: peripheral blood. This TCR came from a human donor with COVID-19, enrolled during active disease. The donor label of this sample is uncertain. In DNA, the CDR3 is TGCGCCAGCAGCCAAGATCTGACTAGCGGGACCAGCTCCTACAATGAGCAGTTCTTC. This gives the protein CASSQDLTSGTSSYNEQFF.